Listed below are T cell receptor beta chains from one sample, sequenced in a study of PD-1 and CTLA-4 blockade in melanoma. TCRdb's copy holds only in-frame clones and misses some; the assay was immunoSEQ multiplex PCR. The sample has 15,000 to 20,000 clones, around 70% seen once. The specimen was CD8+ T cells from peripheral blood, collected before anti-PD-1 treatment. These receptors came from a human donor with melanoma. The CDR3 runs from the conserved cysteine through the conserved F or W. The D gene is left open where the match is weak. Rows may omit the clone size; those that give it use once, few, many or a size class.

clone_size j_call v_call d_call cdr3_nt cdr3_aa
- TRBJ1-2 TRBV12-3/TRBV12-4 - TGTGCCAGCAGTTTGGGGGAGGATGGCTACACCTTC CASSLGEDGYTF
- TRBJ2-1 TRBV27 - TGTGCCAGCAGAACCCTTGGAGAGCAGTTCTTC CASRTLGEQFF
- TRBJ1-6 TRBV4-2 TRBD1 TGTGCCAGCAGCCAAGATATGGATCTAGGGACAGGGAGATTTCGGCCCCTCCACTTT CASSQDMDLGTGRFRPLHF
- TRBJ2-7 TRBV29-1 - TGCAGCGCGGAAGGGGACCGAGACTACGAGCAGTACTTC CSAEGDRDYEQYF
- TRBJ2-7 TRBV5-6 TRBD1 TGTGCCAGCAGCTTAGGGGACAGTCGGTCCTACGAGCAGTACTTC CASSLGDSRSYEQYF
few TRBJ1-6 TRBV5-1 - TGCGCCAGCAGCTTGGACCCTTCCTATAATTCACCCCTCCACTTT CASSLDPSYNSPLHF
- TRBJ2-1 TRBV21-1 - TGCGAGGGGCCCATACCGGGACAGGGTTCCTACAATGAGCAGTTCTTC CEGPIPGQGSYNEQFF
- TRBJ2-1 TRBV25-1 - TGTGCCAGCAGCCCCCGCGGGTCCTCCTCCTACAATGAGCAGTTCTTC CASSPRGSSSYNEQFF
once TRBJ2-7 TRBV5-1 - TGCGCCAGCAGTCGGATTGCGACATACGAGCAGTACTTC CASSRIATYEQYF
- TRBJ1-6 TRBV19 - TGTGCCAGTAGTAGTTCGGCAGGGCTGCGCTCACCCCTCCACTTT CASSSSAGLRSPLHF
- TRBJ2-1 TRBV27 TRBD2 TGTGCCAGCAGTCCGGGGACTAGCGAATATAATGAGCAGTTCTTC CASSPGTSEYNEQFF
- TRBJ2-2 TRBV6-5 TRBD2 TGTGCCAGCAGGGTAAGCGGGAGGAACACCGGGGAGCTGTTTTTT CASRVSGRNTGELFF
- TRBJ2-3 TRBV18 - TGTGCCAGCTCACCACCTCCGGGAGACGGTACAGATACGCAGTATTTT CASSPPPGDGTDTQYF
- TRBJ2-7 TRBV19 - TGTGCCAGTAGTATATCTCAAAGACCTTCCTACGAGCAGTACTTC CASSISQRPSYEQYF
- TRBJ2-1 TRBV4-1 - TGCGCCAGCAGCCAAGTGTGGACTCAGCAGTTCTTC CASSQVWTQQFF
- TRBJ2-5 TRBV18 TRBD1 TGTGCCAGCTCACCTAAGGACAGGGGACGAGAGACCCAGTACTTC CASSPKDRGRETQYF
- TRBJ2-1 TRBV4-2 TRBD1 TGTGCCAGCAGCCAAGATGGCGGACAGGGGATCTACAATGAGCAGTTCTTC CASSQDGGQGIYNEQFF
once TRBJ1-2 TRBV27 TRBD1 TGTGCCAGCAGTTTATCCATGACAGGGGTAAACTATGGCTACACCTTC CASSLSMTGVNYGYTF
- TRBJ2-3 TRBV5-1 - TGCGCCAGCAGCTTCTTTTGGGATACCACAGATACGCAGTATTTT CASSFFWDTTDTQYF
few TRBJ1-5 TRBV5-5 - TGTGCCAGCAGCCCGGACGGGATGAATAGCAATCAGCCCCAGCATTTT CASSPDGMNSNQPQHF
- TRBJ1-6 TRBV13 - TGTGCCAGCAGCTCACGTGAGGAGAATTCACCCCTCCACTTT CASSSREENSPLHF
medium-sized TRBJ1-1 TRBV14 - TGTGCCAGCAGCCTTGGACGGAACACTGAAGCTTTCTTT CASSLGRNTEAFF
- TRBJ2-1 TRBV6-2/TRBV6-3 - TGTGCCAGCAGTACCGGTCACTCCTACAATGAGCAGTTCTTC CASSTGHSYNEQFF
- TRBJ2-3 TRBV27 - TGTGCCAGCAGTTTAGTGGGGACGAGCACAGATACGCAGTATTTT CASSLVGTSTDTQYF
- TRBJ2-6 TRBV7-2 - TGTGCCAGCAGCTTAGCCTCCTTCAGGACAACTAGCTCTGGGGCCAACGTCCTGACTTTC CASSLASFRTTSSGANVLTF
few TRBJ1-1 TRBV7-9 - TGTGCCAGCAGCCCCGAGGGGGGCGCGAGGGCATTGAACACTGAAGCTTTCTTT CASSPEGGARALNTEAFF